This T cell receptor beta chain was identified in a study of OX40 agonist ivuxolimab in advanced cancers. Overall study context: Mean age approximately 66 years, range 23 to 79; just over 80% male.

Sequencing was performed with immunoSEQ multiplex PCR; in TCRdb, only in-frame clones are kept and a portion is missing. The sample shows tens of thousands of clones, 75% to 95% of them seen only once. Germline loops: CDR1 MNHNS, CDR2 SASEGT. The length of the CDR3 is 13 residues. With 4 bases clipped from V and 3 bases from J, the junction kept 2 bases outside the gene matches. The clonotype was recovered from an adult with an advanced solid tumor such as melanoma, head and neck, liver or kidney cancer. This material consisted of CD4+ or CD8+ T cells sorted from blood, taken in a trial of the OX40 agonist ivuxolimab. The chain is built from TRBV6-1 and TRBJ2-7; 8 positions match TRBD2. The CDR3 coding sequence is TGTGCCAGCAGTGCCAGCGGGAGCTACGAGCAGTACTTC. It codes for CASSASGSYEQYF.